This is a list of T cell receptor beta chains from one sample in a study of shared clonotypes between healthy human individuals. Libraries were prepared by immunoSEQ multiplex PCR; TCRdb keeps only in-frame clonotypes and omits some of them. The table includes roughly 2 million clones, roughly 96% detected once. Sequenced: naive CD4+ T cells sorted from blood. The receptors were sampled from a man between 18 and 35 years old in good health. Each CDR3 is given with its conserved first and last residue. Fields, in order: CDR3 protein, CDR3 length, V gene, clone size, D gene, J gene. D genes are given only for firm matches. Some rows have no size entry. The others give once, few or many, or a class for an expanded clone.

CDR3aa: CASSARGGEKLFF
len: 13
v_gene: TRBV25-1
abundance: -
d_gene: -
j_gene: TRBJ1-4

CDR3aa: CSVRDRESGANVLTF
len: 15
v_gene: TRBV29-1
abundance: -
d_gene: TRBD1
j_gene: TRBJ2-6

CDR3aa: CASQDPTSGAYEQYF
len: 15
v_gene: TRBV5-4
abundance: -
d_gene: TRBD2
j_gene: TRBJ2-7

CDR3aa: CASSSRLAVLSTDTQYF
len: 17
v_gene: TRBV7-2
abundance: -
d_gene: TRBD2
j_gene: TRBJ2-3

CDR3aa: CASSFLAGGRADTQYF
len: 16
v_gene: TRBV5-6
abundance: -
d_gene: TRBD2
j_gene: TRBJ2-3

CDR3aa: CASSFASLLAVEQFF
len: 15
v_gene: TRBV27
abundance: -
d_gene: -
j_gene: TRBJ2-1

CDR3aa: CASSDLLLAGNTGELFF
len: 17
v_gene: TRBV10-2
abundance: -
d_gene: TRBD2
j_gene: TRBJ2-2

CDR3aa: CASSAWPMGRGTDTQYF
len: 17
v_gene: TRBV5-1
abundance: -
d_gene: -
j_gene: TRBJ2-3

CDR3aa: CATAGGGETQYF
len: 12
v_gene: TRBV6-6
abundance: -
d_gene: -
j_gene: TRBJ2-5

CDR3aa: CASSRNWGRIQYF
len: 13
v_gene: TRBV6-5
abundance: -
d_gene: -
j_gene: TRBJ2-7

CDR3aa: CASSPGGQGYEQFF
len: 14
v_gene: TRBV11-2
abundance: -
d_gene: TRBD1
j_gene: TRBJ2-1

CDR3aa: CASSLGLPGTGYPTQSGTQYF
len: 21
v_gene: TRBV13
abundance: -
d_gene: TRBD1
j_gene: TRBJ2-3

CDR3aa: CAISVGGTANTEAFF
len: 15
v_gene: TRBV10-3
abundance: -
d_gene: -
j_gene: TRBJ1-1

CDR3aa: CASSLGGSRREKLFF
len: 15
v_gene: TRBV7-2
abundance: -
d_gene: -
j_gene: TRBJ1-4

CDR3aa: CASSRDTGIYGYTF
len: 14
v_gene: TRBV6-5
abundance: -
d_gene: -
j_gene: TRBJ1-2

CDR3aa: CASSSGLGSEKLFF
len: 14
v_gene: TRBV7-9
abundance: -
d_gene: -
j_gene: TRBJ1-4

CDR3aa: CASSQGSITGELFF
len: 14
v_gene: TRBV4-1
abundance: -
d_gene: -
j_gene: TRBJ2-2

CDR3aa: CASARGTNEKLFF
len: 13
v_gene: TRBV14
abundance: once
d_gene: -
j_gene: TRBJ1-4

CDR3aa: CASRLVRQSNQPQHF
len: 15
v_gene: TRBV6-1
abundance: -
d_gene: -
j_gene: TRBJ1-5

CDR3aa: CASSLSSEAFF
len: 11
v_gene: TRBV7-8
abundance: -
d_gene: -
j_gene: TRBJ1-1

CDR3aa: CASTQRGTVNTEAFF
len: 15
v_gene: TRBV7-2
abundance: -
d_gene: -
j_gene: TRBJ1-1

CDR3aa: CASSRTTGFGEKLFF
len: 15
v_gene: TRBV19
abundance: -
d_gene: -
j_gene: TRBJ1-4

CDR3aa: CASRAGTGPGELFF
len: 14
v_gene: TRBV6-5
abundance: -
d_gene: TRBD1
j_gene: TRBJ2-2

CDR3aa: CASSAGLATYNEQFF
len: 15
v_gene: TRBV9
abundance: once
d_gene: TRBD2
j_gene: TRBJ2-1

CDR3aa: CASSLGGLARQETQYF
len: 16
v_gene: TRBV7-3
abundance: -
d_gene: TRBD2
j_gene: TRBJ2-5

CDR3aa: CASSLGWGRETQYF
len: 14
v_gene: TRBV7-9
abundance: -
d_gene: -
j_gene: TRBJ2-5

CDR3aa: CASSPGLAGVSTDTQYF
len: 17
v_gene: TRBV5-1
abundance: -
d_gene: TRBD2
j_gene: TRBJ2-3

CDR3aa: CASRSPGQGIPNEQFF
len: 16
v_gene: TRBV5-4
abundance: -
d_gene: TRBD1
j_gene: TRBJ2-1

CDR3aa: CASSLELAGGGNEQFF
len: 16
v_gene: TRBV7-2
abundance: -
d_gene: TRBD2
j_gene: TRBJ2-1

CDR3aa: CASSDQRWVYQETQYF
len: 16
v_gene: TRBV25-1
abundance: -
d_gene: -
j_gene: TRBJ2-5

CDR3aa: CASSLPLGGGPSSGELFF
len: 18
v_gene: TRBV5-1
abundance: -
d_gene: -
j_gene: TRBJ2-2

CDR3aa: CASNRVPGREEKLFF
len: 15
v_gene: TRBV6-1
abundance: -
d_gene: -
j_gene: TRBJ1-4

CDR3aa: CASSWGGKFGETQYF
len: 15
v_gene: TRBV6-1
abundance: -
d_gene: TRBD2
j_gene: TRBJ2-5

CDR3aa: CAWSEQGTFNQPQHF
len: 15
v_gene: TRBV30
abundance: once
d_gene: TRBD1
j_gene: TRBJ1-5

CDR3aa: CASSQERTSGSDTQYF
len: 16
v_gene: TRBV4-3
abundance: -
d_gene: TRBD2
j_gene: TRBJ2-3

CDR3aa: CASSVSFRYGYTF
len: 13
v_gene: TRBV2
abundance: -
d_gene: -
j_gene: TRBJ1-2

CDR3aa: CASSEGTGTGYRQPQHF
len: 17
v_gene: TRBV6-1
abundance: -
d_gene: TRBD1
j_gene: TRBJ1-5

CDR3aa: CASSTGQGNTYEQYF
len: 15
v_gene: TRBV19
abundance: -
d_gene: TRBD1
j_gene: TRBJ2-7

CDR3aa: CASSEGKGGTDTQYF
len: 15
v_gene: TRBV6-1
abundance: -
d_gene: -
j_gene: TRBJ2-3

CDR3aa: CASSLGRGRDTQYF
len: 14
v_gene: TRBV5-1
abundance: -
d_gene: -
j_gene: TRBJ2-3

CDR3aa: CASSVVGSSYEQYF
len: 14
v_gene: TRBV9
abundance: -
d_gene: -
j_gene: TRBJ2-7

CDR3aa: CASSPTGTGTGEQYF
len: 15
v_gene: TRBV18
abundance: -
d_gene: TRBD1
j_gene: TRBJ2-7

CDR3aa: CASSSPNTGELFF
len: 13
v_gene: TRBV7-3
abundance: -
d_gene: -
j_gene: TRBJ2-2

CDR3aa: CASSREPGLAGLSYNEQFF
len: 19
v_gene: TRBV5-1
abundance: -
d_gene: TRBD2
j_gene: TRBJ2-1

CDR3aa: CASSNTVHYEQYF
len: 13
v_gene: TRBV6-5
abundance: -
d_gene: -
j_gene: TRBJ2-7

CDR3aa: CASSLDAGVATEAFF
len: 15
v_gene: TRBV28
abundance: once
d_gene: -
j_gene: TRBJ1-1

CDR3aa: CAITGGVAGRYEQYF
len: 15
v_gene: TRBV10-3
abundance: -
d_gene: TRBD2
j_gene: TRBJ2-7

CDR3aa: CASSPGTTTNEKLFF
len: 15
v_gene: TRBV5-1
abundance: once
d_gene: -
j_gene: TRBJ1-4

CDR3aa: CASSLAAGRRDEQFF
len: 15
v_gene: TRBV7-9
abundance: -
d_gene: TRBD2
j_gene: TRBJ2-1

CDR3aa: CASSQDSYEQYF
len: 12
v_gene: TRBV4-1
abundance: -
d_gene: -
j_gene: TRBJ2-7

CDR3aa: CASSLQRGSSYEQYF
len: 15
v_gene: TRBV5-5
abundance: -
d_gene: TRBD2
j_gene: TRBJ2-7

CDR3aa: CSVRQGADEKLFF
len: 13
v_gene: TRBV29-1
abundance: -
d_gene: TRBD1
j_gene: TRBJ1-4

CDR3aa: CAWSSASGVFYPSGDTQYF
len: 19
v_gene: TRBV30
abundance: -
d_gene: TRBD2
j_gene: TRBJ2-3

CDR3aa: CASSVDGRTGELFF
len: 14
v_gene: TRBV9
abundance: -
d_gene: -
j_gene: TRBJ2-2

CDR3aa: CASGGLNTEAFF
len: 12
v_gene: TRBV10-3
abundance: -
d_gene: -
j_gene: TRBJ1-1